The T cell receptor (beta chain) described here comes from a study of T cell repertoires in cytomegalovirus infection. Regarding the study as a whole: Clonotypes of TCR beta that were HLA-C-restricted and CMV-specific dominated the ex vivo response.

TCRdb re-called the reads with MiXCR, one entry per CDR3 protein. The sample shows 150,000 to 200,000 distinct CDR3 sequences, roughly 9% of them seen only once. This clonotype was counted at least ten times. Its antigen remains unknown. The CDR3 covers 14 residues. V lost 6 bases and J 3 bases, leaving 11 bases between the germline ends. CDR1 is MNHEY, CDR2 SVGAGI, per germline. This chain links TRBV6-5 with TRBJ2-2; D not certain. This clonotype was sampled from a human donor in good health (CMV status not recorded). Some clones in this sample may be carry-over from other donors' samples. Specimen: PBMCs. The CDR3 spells CASRREHHTGELFF. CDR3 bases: TGTGCCAGCAGAAGGGAACACCACACCGGGGAGCTGTTTTTT.